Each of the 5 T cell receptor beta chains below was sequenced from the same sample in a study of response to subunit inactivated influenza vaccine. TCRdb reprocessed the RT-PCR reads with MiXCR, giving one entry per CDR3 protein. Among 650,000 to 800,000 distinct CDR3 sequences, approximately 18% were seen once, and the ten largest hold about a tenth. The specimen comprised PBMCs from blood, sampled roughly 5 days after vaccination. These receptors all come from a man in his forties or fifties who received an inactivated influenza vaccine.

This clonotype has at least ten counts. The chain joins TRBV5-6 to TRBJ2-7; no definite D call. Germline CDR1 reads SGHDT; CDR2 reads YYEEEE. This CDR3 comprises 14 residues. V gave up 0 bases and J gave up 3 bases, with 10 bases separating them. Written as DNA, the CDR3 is TGTGCCAGCAGCTTGGTGGGGATCCGCTACGAGCAGTACTTC. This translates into CASSLVGIRYEQYF.

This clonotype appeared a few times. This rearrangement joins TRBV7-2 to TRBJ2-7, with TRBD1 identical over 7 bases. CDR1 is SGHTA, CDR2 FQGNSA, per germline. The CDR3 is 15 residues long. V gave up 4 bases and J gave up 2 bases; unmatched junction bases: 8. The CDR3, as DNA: TGTGCCAGCAGCTACCGGACAGGTGCAACCTACGAGCAGTACTTC. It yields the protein CASSYRTGATYEQYF.

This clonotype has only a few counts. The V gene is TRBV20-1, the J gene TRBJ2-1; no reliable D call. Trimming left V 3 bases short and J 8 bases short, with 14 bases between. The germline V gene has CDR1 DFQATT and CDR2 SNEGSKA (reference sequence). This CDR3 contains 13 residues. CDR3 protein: CSASGRRSHEQFF. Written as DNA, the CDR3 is TGCAGTGCTAGTGGACGGAGAAGCCATGAGCAGTTCTTC.

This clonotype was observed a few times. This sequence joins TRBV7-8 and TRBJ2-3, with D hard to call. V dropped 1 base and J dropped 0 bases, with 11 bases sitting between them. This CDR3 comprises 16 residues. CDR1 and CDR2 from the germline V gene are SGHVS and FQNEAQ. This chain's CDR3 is CASSLESGYSTDTQYF. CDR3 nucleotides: TGTGCCAGCAGCTTAGAGTCAGGTTATAGCACAGATACGCAGTATTTT.

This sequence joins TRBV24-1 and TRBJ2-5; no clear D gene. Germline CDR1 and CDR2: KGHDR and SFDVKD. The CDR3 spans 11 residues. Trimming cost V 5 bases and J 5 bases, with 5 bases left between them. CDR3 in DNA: TGTGCCACCAGTGTGGGGGAGACCCAGTACTTC. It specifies CATSVGETQYF.